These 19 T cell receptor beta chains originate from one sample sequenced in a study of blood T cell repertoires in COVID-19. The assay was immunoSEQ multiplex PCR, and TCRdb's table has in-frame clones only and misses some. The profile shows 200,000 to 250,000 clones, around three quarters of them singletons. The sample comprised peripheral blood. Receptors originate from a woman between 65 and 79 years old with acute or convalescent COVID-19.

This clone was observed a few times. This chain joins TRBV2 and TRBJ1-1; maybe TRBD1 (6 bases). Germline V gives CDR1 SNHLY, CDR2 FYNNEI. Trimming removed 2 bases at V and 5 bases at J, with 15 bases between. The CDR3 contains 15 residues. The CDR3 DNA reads TGTGCCAGCAGTGAACAGGCGGAGGGGGGGACTGAAGCTTTCTTT. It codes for CASSEQAEGGTEAFF.

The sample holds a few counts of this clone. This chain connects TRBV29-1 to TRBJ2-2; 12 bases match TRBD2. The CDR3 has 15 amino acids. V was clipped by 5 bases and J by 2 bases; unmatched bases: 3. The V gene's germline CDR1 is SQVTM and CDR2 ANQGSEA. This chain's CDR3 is CSVKTSGGNTGELFF. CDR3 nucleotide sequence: TGCAGCGTTAAGACTAGCGGGGGTAACACCGGGGAGCTGTTTTTT.

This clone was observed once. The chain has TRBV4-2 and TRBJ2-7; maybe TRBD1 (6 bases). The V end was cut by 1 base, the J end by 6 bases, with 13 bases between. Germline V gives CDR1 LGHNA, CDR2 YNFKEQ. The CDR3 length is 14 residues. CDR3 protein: CASSQVGAVAEQYF. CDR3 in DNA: TGTGCCAGCAGCCAAGTGGGGGCAGTCGCCGAGCAGTACTTC.

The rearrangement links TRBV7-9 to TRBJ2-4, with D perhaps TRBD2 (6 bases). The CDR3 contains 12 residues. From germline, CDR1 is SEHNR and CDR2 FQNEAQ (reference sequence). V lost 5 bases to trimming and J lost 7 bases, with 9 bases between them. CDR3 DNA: TGTGCCAGCAGCCAGGGAGGCAACATTCAGTACTTC. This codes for CASSQGGNIQYF.

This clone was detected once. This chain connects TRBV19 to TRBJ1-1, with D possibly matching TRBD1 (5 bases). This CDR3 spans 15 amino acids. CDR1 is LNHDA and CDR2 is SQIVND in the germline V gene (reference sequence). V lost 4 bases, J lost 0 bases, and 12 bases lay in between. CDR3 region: CASSTLGAVNTEAFF. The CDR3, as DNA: TGTGCCAGTAGTACCCTTGGGGCGGTGAACACTGAAGCTTTCTTT.

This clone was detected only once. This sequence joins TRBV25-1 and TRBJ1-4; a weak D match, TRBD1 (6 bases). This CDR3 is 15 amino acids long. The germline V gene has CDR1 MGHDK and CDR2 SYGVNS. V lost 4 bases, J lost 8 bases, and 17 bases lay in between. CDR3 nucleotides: TGTGCCAGCAGTGGAGACGTGGGGAGGGGGGAAAAACTGTTTTTT. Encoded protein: CASSGDVGRGEKLFF. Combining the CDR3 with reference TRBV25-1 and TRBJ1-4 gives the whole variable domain EADIYQTPRYLVIGTGKKITLECSQTMGHDKMYWYQQDPGMELHLIHYSYGVNSTEKGDLSSESTVSRIRTEHFPLTLESARPSHTSQYLCASSGDVGRGEKLFFGSGTQLSVL.

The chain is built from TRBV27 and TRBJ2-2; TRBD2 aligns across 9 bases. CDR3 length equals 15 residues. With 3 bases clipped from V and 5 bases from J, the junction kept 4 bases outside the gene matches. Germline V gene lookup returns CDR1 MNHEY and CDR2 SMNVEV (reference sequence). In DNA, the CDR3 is TGTGCCAGCAGTTTTCGGGCGGGAGGGACCGGGGAGCTGTTTTTT. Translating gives CASSFRAGGTGELFF.

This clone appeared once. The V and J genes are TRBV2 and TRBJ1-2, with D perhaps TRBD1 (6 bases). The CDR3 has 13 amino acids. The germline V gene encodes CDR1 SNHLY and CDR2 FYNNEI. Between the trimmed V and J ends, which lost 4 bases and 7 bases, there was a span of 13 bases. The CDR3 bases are TGTGCCAGCAGTGTGGTCAGGGGAAGTGGCTACACCTTC. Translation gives CASSVVRGSGYTF.

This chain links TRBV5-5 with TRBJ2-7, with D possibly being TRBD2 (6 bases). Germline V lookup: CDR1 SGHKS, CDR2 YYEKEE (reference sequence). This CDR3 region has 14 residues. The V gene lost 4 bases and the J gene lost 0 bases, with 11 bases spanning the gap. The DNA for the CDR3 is TGTGCCAGCAGCCAGGGACTTTACTCCTACGAGCAGTACTTC. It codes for CASSQGLYSYEQYF.

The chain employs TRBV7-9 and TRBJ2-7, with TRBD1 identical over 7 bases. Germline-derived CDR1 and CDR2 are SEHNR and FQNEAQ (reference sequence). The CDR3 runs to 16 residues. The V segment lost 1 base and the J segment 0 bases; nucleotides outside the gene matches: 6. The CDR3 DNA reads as TGTGCCAGCAGCTTAGGAGGGACAGCGAGCTCCTACGAGCAGTACTTC. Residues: CASSLGGTASSYEQYF.

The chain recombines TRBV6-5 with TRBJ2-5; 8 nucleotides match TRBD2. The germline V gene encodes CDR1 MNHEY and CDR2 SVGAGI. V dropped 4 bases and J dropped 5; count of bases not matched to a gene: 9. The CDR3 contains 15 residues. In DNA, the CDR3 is TGTGCCAGCAGTTTCCGACGACTAGCGAAGGAGACCCAGTACTTC. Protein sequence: CASSFRRLAKETQYF.

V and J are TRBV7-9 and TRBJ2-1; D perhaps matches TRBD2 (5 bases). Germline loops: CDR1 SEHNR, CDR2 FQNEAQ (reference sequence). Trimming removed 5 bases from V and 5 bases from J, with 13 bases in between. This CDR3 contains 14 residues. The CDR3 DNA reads TGTGCCAGCAGCCGAGACCGGGGTGACAATGAGCAGTTCTTC. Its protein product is CASSRDRGDNEQFF.

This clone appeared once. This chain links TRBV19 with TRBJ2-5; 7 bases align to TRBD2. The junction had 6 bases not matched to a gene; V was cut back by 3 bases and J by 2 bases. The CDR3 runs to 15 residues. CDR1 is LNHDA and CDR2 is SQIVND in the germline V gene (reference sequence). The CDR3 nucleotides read TGTGCCAGTAGTATCGCGCGGGGAGGGCAAGAGACCCAGTACTTC. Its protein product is CASSIARGGQETQYF. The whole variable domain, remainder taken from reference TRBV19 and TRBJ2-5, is DGGITQSPKYLFRKEGQNVTLSCEQNLNHDAMYWYRQDPGQGLRLIYYSQIVNDFQKGDIAEGYSVSREKKESFPLTVTSAQKNPTAFYLCASSIARGGQETQYFGPGTRLLVL.

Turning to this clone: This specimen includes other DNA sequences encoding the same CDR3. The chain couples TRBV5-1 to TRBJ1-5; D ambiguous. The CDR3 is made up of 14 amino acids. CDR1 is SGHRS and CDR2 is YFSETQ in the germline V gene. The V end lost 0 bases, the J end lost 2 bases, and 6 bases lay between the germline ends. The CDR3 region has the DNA TGCGCCAGCAGCTTGGACGGGGGCAATCAGCCCCAGCATTTT. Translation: CASSLDGGNQPQHF.

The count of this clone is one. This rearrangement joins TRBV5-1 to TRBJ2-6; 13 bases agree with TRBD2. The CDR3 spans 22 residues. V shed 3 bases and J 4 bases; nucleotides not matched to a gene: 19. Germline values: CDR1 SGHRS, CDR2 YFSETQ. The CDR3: CASSWYGAPGLAGVGGANVLTF. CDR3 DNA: TGCGCCAGCAGCTGGTACGGGGCCCCCGGACTAGCGGGAGTGGGCGGGGCCAACGTCCTGACTTTC.

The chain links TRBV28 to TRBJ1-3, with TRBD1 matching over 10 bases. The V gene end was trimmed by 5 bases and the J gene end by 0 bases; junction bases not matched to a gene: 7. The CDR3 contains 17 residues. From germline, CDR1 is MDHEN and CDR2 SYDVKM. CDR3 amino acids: CASSPGQGGGSGNTIYF. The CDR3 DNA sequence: TGTGCCAGCAGTCCCGGACAGGGGGGCGGCTCTGGAAACACCATATATTTT.

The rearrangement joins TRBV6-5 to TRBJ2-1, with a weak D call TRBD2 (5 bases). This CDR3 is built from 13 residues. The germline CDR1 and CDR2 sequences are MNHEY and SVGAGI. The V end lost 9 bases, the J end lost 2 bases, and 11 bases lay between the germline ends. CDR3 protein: CASRRETYNEQFF. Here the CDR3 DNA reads TGTGCCAGTAGAAGGGAGACCTACAATGAGCAGTTCTTC.

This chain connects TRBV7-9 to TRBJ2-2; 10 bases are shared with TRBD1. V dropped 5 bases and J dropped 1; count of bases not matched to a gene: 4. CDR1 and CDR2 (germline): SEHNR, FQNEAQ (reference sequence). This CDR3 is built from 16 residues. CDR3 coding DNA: TGTGCCAGCAGCCGCGGACAGGGGGTGAACACCGGGGAGCTGTTTTTT. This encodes CASSRGQGVNTGELFF.

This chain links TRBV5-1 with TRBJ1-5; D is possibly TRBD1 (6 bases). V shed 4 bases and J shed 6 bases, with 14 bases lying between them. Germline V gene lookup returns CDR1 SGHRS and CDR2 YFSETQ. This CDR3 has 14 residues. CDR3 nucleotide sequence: TGCGCCAGCAGCAAAGAGGGGGTGGGTCAGCCCCAGCATTTT. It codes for CASSKEGVGQPQHF.